The T cell receptor beta chain described here comes from a study of spatial heterogeneity in lung cancer. Study summary: In the raw reads, each unique TCR and UMI combination was present more than ten times on average.

V was pared by 5 bases and J by 4 bases, with 12 bases between. This CDR3 comprises 14 residues. Per the germline V gene, CDR1 is SGHNT and CDR2 is YENEEA. This sample's time point: sample taken at primary tumor resection. Whole RNA was taken from tumor, nontumor lung or frozen PBMC; it was then sequenced unsorted. This clonotype appeared a few times. TCRdb called the 5' RACE reads again in MiXCR, with one record for every CDR3 protein. This table holds 95,000 or so distinct CDR3 sequences, around 10% found once. The source is a male donor with early-stage non-small cell lung cancer. This sample comprised PBMCs, obtained at surgery. The chain links TRBV11-3 to TRBJ1-5, with D unresolved. The CDR3 spells CASSRTKGNQPQHF. The CDR3 DNA follows: TGTGCCAGCAGCCGGACGAAAGGGAATCAGCCCCAGCATTTT.